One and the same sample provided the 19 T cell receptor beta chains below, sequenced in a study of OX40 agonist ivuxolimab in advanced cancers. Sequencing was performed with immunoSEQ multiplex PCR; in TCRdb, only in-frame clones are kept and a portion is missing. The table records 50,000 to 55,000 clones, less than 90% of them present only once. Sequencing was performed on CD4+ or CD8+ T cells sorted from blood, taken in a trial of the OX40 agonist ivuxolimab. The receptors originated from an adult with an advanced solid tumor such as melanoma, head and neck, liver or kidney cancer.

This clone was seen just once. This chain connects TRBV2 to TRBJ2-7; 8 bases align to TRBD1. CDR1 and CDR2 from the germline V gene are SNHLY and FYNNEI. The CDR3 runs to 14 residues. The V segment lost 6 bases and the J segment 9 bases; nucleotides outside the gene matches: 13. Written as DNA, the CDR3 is TGTGCCAGCAGGAATCAGGGGGCGCGATCTCGGCAGTACTTC. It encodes CASRNQGARSRQYF.

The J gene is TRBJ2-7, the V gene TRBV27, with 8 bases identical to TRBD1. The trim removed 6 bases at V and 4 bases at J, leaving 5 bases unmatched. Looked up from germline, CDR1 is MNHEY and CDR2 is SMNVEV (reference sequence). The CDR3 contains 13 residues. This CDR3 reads CASRQDREYEQYF. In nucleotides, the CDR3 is TGTGCCAGCAGACAGGACAGGGAATACGAGCAGTACTTC.

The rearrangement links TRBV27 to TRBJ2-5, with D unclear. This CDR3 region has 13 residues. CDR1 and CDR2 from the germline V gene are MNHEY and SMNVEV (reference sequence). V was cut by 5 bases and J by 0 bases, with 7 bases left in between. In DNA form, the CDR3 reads TGTGCCAGCAGTCCTATGTACCAAGAGACCCAGTACTTC. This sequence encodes CASSPMYQETQYF.

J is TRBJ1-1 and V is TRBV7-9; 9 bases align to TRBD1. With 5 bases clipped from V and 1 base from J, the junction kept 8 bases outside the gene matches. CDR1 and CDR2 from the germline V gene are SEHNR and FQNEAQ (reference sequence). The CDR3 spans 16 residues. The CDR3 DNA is TGTGCCAGCAGCCTGGAGGCGGGACAGGGGAACACTGAAGCTTTCTTT. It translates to CASSLEAGQGNTEAFF.

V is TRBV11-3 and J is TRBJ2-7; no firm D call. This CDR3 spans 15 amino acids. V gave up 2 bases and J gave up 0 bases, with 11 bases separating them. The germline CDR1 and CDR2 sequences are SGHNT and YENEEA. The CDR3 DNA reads TGTGCCAGCAGCTTATCTGACGTCAGCTCCTACGAGCAGTACTTC. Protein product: CASSLSDVSSYEQYF.

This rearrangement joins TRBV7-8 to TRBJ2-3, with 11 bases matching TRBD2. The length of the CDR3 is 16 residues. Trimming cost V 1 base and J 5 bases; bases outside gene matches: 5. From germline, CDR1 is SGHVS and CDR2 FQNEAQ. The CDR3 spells CASSLELAGEKDTQYF. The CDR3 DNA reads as TGTGCCAGCAGCTTAGAACTAGCGGGAGAAAAAGATACGCAGTATTTT.

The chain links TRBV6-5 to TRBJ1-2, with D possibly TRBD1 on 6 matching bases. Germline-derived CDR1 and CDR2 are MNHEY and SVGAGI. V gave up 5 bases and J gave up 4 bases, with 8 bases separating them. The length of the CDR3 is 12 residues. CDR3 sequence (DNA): TGTGCCAGCAGTGGGACACGCTATGGCTACACCTTC. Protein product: CASSGTRYGYTF.

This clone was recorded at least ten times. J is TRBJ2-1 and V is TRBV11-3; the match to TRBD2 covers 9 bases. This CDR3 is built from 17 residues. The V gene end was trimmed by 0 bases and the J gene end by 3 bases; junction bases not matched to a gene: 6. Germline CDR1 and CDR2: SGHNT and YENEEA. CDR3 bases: TGTGCCAGCAGCTTAGATGGCGGGAGGGTCAACTACAATGAGCAGTTCTTC. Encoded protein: CASSLDGGRVNYNEQFF.

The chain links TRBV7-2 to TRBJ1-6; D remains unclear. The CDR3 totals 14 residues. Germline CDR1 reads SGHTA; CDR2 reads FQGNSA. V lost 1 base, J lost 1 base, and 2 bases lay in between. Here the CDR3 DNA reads TGTGCCAGCAGCTTAGGGTCCTATAATTCACCCCTCCACTTT. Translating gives CASSLGSYNSPLHF.

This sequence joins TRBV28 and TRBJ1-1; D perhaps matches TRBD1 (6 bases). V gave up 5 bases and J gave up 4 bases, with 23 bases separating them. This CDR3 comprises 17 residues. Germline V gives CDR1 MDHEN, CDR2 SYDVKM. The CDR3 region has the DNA TGTGCCAGCAGTCTATCCACAGGGACCGGCGGGGTCACTGAAGCTTTCTTT. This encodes CASSLSTGTGGVTEAFF.

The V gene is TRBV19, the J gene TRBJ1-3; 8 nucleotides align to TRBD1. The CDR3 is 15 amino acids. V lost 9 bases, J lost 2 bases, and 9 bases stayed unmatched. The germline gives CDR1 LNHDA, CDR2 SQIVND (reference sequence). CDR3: CASRKRTGTGNTIYF. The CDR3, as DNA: TGTGCCAGCCGAAAGAGGACAGGGACTGGAAACACCATATATTTT.

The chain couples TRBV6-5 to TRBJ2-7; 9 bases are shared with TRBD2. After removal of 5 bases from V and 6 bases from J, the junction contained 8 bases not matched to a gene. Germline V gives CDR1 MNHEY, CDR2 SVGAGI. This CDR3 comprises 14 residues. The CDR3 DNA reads TGTGCCAGCAGTGGACTAGCGCTCCCTCGCGAGCAGTACTTC. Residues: CASSGLALPREQYF.

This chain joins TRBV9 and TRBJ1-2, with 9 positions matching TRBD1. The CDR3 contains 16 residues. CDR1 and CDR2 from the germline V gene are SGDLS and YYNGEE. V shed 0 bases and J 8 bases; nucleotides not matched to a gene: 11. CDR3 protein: CASSVDTGGAISGYTF. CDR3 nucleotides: TGTGCCAGCAGCGTAGATACAGGGGGCGCGATAAGCGGCTACACCTTC.

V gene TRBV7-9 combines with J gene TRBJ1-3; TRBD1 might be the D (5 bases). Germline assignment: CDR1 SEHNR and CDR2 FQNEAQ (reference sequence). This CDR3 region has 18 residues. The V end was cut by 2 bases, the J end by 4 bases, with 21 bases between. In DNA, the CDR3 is TGTGCCAGCAGCTTAACGCAGGGATCCTCCCTCGCGGGAAACACCATATATTTT. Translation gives CASSLTQGSSLAGNTIYF.

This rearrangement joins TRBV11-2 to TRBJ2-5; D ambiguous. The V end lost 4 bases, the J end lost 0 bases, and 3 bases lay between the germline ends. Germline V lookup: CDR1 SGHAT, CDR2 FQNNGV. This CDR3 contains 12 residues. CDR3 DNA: TGTGCCAGCAGCTCACACCAAGAGACCCAGTACTTC. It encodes CASSSHQETQYF.

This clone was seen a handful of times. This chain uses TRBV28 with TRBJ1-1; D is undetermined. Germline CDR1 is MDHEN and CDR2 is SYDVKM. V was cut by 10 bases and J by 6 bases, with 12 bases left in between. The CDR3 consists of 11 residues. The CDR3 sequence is CATRGQPEAFF. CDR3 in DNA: TGTGCCACGCGGGGTCAACCTGAAGCTTTCTTT.

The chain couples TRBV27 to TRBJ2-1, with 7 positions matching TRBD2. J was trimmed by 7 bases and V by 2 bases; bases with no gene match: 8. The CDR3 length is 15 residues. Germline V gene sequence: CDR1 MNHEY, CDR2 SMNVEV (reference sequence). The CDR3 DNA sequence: TGTGCCAGCAGTTTAGGCCGCGGGAGAGGAAATGAGCAGTTCTTC. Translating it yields CASSLGRGRGNEQFF.

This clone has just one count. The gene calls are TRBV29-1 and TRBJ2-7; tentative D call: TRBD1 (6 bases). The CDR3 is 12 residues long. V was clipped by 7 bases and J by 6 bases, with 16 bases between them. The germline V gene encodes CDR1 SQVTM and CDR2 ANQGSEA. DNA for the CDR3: TGCAGCGCGACAGGCGATACGCGCGAGCAGTACTTC. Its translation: CSATGDTREQYF.

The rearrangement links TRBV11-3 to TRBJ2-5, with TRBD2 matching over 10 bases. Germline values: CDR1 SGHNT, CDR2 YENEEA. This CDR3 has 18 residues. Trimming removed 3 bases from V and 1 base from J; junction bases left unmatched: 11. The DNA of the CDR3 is TGTGCCAGCAGCTTGGGACACCTAGCGGGAGCGCCCCAAGAGACCCAGTACTTC. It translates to CASSLGHLAGAPQETQYF. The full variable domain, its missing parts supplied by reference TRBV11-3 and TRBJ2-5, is EAGVVQSPRYKIIEKKQPVAFWCNPISGHNTLYWYLQNLGQGPELLIRYENEEAVDDSQLPKDRFSAERLKGVDSTLKIQPAELGDSAVYLCASSLGHLAGAPQETQYFGPGTRLLVL.